This TCR beta chain emerged from a study of OX40 agonist ivuxolimab in advanced cancers. Libraries were prepared by immunoSEQ multiplex PCR; TCRdb keeps only in-frame clonotypes and omits some of them. The sample includes about 58,000 clones, less than 85% of them seen just once. Germline CDR1 MNHNS, CDR2 SASEGT. V lost 6 bases and J lost 5; bases outside the gene matches: 8. CDR3 size: 15 residues. General study results and limits: Several nonresponders also turned out to have low normalized T-cell clonal expansion. Antigen specificity of clonally expanded peripheral T cells was not established.

Autoimmune disease history or systemic immunosuppression led to patient exclusion. Concerning this clone itself: The antigen remains unidentified.

The TCR originated in an adult with an advanced solid tumor such as melanoma, head and neck, liver or kidney cancer. The sample was CD4+ or CD8+ T cells sorted from blood, taken in a trial of the OX40 agonist ivuxolimab. The V gene is TRBV6-1, the J gene TRBJ1-5; 9 bases align to TRBD1. The CDR3: CASRPGQGTYQPQHF. In DNA form, the CDR3 reads TGTGCCAGCAGACCCGGACAGGGGACCTATCAGCCCCAGCATTTT.